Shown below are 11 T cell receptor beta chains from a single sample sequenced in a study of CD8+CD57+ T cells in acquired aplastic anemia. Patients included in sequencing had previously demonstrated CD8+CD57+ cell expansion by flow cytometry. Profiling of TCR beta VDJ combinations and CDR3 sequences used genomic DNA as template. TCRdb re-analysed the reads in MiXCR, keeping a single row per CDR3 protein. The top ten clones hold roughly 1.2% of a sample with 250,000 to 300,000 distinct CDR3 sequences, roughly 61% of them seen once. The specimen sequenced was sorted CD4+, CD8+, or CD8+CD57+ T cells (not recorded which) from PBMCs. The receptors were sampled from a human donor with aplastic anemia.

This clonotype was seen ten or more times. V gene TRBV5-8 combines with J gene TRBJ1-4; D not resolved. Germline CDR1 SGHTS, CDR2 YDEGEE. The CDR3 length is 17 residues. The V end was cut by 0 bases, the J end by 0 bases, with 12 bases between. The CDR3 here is CASSLDPRTATNEKLFF. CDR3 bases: TGTGCCAGCAGCTTGGATCCGCGGACTGCAACTAATGAAAAACTGTTTTTT.

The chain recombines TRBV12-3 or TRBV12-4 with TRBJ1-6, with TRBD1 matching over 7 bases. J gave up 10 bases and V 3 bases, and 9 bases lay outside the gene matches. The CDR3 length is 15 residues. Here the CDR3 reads CASSFRGQRGSPLHF. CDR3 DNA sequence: TGTGCCAGCAGTTTCCGGGGACAGCGGGGATCACCCCTCCACTTT.

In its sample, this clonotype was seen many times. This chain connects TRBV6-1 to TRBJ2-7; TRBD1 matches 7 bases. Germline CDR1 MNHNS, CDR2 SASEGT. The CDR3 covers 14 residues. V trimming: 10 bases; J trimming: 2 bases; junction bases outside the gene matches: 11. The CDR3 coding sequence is TGTGCCACCCGGACAGGCCAGTGGGCCTACGAGCAGTACTTC. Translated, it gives CATRTGQWAYEQYF.

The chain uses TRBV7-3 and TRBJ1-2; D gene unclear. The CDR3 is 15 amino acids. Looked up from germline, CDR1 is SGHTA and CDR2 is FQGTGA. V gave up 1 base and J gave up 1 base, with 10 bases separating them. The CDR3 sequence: CASSLNPGDNYGYTF. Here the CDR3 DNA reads TGTGCCAGCAGCTTAAACCCAGGTGATAACTATGGCTACACCTTC. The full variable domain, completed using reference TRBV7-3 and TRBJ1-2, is GAGVSQTPSNKVTEKGKYVELRCDPISGHTALYWYRQSLGQGPEFLIYFQGTGAADDSGLPNDRFFAVRPEGSVSTLKIQRTERGDSAVYLCASSLNPGDNYGYTFGSGTRLTVV.

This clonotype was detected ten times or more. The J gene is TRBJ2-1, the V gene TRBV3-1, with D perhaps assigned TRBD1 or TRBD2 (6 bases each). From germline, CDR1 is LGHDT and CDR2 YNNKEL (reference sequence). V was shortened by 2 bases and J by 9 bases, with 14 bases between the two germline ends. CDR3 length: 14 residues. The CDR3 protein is CASSQLGGGVEQFF. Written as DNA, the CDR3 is TGTGCCAGCAGCCAACTGGGGGGCGGGGTTGAGCAGTTCTTC.

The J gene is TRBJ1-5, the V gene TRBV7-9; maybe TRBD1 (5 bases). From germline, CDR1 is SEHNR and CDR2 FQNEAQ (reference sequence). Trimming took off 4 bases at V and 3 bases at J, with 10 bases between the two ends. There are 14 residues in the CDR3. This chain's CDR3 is CASSSGHINQPQHF. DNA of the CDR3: TGTGCCAGCAGCTCAGGACACATCAATCAGCCCCAGCATTTT.

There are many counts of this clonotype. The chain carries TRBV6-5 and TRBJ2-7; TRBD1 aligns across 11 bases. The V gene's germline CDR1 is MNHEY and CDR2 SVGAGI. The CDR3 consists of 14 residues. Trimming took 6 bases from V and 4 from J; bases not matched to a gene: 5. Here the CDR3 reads CASSRDRGGYEQYF. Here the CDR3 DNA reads TGTGCCAGCAGCCGGGACAGGGGGGGGTACGAGCAGTACTTC.

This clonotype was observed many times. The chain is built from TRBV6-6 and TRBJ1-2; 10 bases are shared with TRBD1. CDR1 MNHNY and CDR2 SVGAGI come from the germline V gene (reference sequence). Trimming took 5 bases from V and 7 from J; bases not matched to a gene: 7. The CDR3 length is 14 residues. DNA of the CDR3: TGTGCCAGCAGTGCGACAGGGGGCAGGTTTGGCTACACCTTC. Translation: CASSATGGRFGYTF.

This CDR3 is CASSESGTGAPSGNTIYF. As DNA, the CDR3 is TGCGCCAGCAGTGAGTCCGGGACAGGGGCACCCTCTGGAAACACCATATATTTT. This chain uses TRBV10-1 with TRBJ1-3, with 10 bases matching TRBD1. Trimming removed 0 bases from V and 0 bases from J; junction bases left unmatched: 5. This CDR3 contains 18 residues. In germline, CDR1 is WNHNN, CDR2 SYGVQD (reference sequence).

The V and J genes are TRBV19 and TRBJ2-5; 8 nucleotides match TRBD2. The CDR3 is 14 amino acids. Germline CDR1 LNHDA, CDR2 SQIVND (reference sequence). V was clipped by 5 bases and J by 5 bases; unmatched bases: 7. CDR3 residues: CASSARGGWETQYF. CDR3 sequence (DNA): TGTGCCAGTAGTGCCCGGGGGGGGTGGGAGACCCAGTACTTC.

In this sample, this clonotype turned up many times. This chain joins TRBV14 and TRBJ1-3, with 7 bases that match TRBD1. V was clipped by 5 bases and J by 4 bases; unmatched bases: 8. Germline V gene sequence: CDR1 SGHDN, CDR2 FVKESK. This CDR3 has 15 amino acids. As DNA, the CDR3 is TGTGCCAGCAGCTACGGAACAGGGGCCGGAAACACCATATATTTT. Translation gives CASSYGTGAGNTIYF.